This T cell receptor beta chain was profiled in a study of Tregs in tolerant kidney transplant recipients. The data were produced by immunoSEQ multiplex PCR, yet TCRdb's version contains in-frame clones alone and is incomplete. The data show nearly 95,000 clones, with under 95% seen just once and 0.35% to 0.55% held by the top ten. The CDR3 is 17 amino acids. V lost 0 bases, J lost 7 bases, and 9 bases stayed unmatched. In germline, CDR1 is SGHTA, CDR2 FQGNSA. This chain joins TRBV7-2 and TRBJ2-1; 10 positions agree with TRBD2. This receptor was identified in a human donor who received a combined kidney and bone marrow transplant. This material consisted of CD4+ T cells from blood, taken before the transplant. The CDR3 loop reads CASSLAPPSGSPNEQFF. For the CDR3, the DNA is TGTGCCAGCAGCTTAGCCCCTCCTAGCGGGAGTCCTAATGAGCAGTTCTTC. The complete variable domain, with remaining parts taken from reference TRBV7-2 and TRBJ2-1, reads GAGVSQSPSNKVTEKGKDVELRCDPISGHTALYWYRQSLGQGLEFLIYFQGNSAPDKSGLPSDRFSAERTGGSVSTLTIQRTQQEDSAVYLCASSLAPPSGSPNEQFFGPGTRLTVL.